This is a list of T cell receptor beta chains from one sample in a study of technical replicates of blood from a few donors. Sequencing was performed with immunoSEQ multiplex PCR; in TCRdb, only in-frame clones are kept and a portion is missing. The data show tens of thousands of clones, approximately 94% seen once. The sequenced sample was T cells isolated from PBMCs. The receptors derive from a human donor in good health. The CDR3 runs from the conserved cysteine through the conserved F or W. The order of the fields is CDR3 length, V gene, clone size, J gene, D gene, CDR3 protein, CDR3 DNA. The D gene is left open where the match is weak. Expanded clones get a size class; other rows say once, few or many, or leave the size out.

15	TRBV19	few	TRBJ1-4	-	CATMTLTGKGEKLFF	TGTGCCACAATGACTTTGACAGGCAAAGGTGAAAAACTGTTTTTT
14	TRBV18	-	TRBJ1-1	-	CASSLSGWNTEAFF	TGTGCCAGCTCACTCTCGGGATGGAACACTGAAGCTTTCTTT
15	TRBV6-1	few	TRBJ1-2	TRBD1	CASSELTGTGSGYTF	TGTGCCAGCAGTGAACTTACGGGGACAGGCTCTGGCTACACCTTC
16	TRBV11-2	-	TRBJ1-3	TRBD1	CASSLEGQGAGNTIYF	TGTGCCAGCAGCTTAGAGGGACAGGGGGCTGGAAACACCATATATTTT
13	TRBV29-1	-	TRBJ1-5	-	CSVAGSSNQPQHF	TGCAGCGTTGCGGGATCTAGCAATCAGCCCCAGCATTTT
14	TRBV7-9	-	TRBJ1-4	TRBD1	CASRHGTGDEKLFF	TGTGCCAGCAGACACGGGACAGGGGACGAAAAACTGTTTTTT
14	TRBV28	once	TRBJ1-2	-	CASSPTYINYGYTF	TGTGCCAGCAGCCCTACCTATATCAACTATGGCTACACCTTC
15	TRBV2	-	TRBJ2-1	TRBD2	CASSELASGSNEQFF	TGTGCCAGCAGTGAATTGGCTAGCGGGAGCAATGAGCAGTTCTTC
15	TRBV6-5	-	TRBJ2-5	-	CASSYSTGNQETQYF	TGTGCCAGCAGTTACTCTACAGGCAACCAAGAGACCCAGTACTTC
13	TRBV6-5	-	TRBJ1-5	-	CASRTNIDQPQHF	TGTGCCAGCAGAACAAACATCGATCAGCCCCAGCATTTT
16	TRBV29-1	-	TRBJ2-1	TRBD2	CSVDSNQAGSYNEQFF	TGCAGCGTAGATTCGAACCAAGCGGGATCCTACAATGAGCAGTTCTTC
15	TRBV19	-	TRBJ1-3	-	CASSMSQVSGNTIYF	TGTGCCAGTAGTATGTCACAGGTCTCTGGAAACACCATATATTTT
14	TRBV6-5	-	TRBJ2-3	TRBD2	CASSRGAGPDTQYF	TGTGCCAGCAGTCGGGGAGCGGGGCCAGATACGCAGTATTTT
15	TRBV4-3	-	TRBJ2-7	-	CASSQVGGTSYEQYF	TGCGCCAGCAGCCAAGTCGGCGGGACCTCCTACGAGCAGTACTTC
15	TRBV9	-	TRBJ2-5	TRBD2	CASSSRLAAQETQYF	TGTGCCAGCAGTTCTAGACTAGCGGCCCAAGAGACCCAGTACTTC
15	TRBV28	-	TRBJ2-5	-	CASSLRRGWEETQYF	TGTGCCAGCAGTTTAAGGAGGGGTTGGGAAGAGACCCAGTACTTC
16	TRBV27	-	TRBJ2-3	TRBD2	CASSLIQGAGVDTQYF	TGTGCCAGCAGTTTAATTCAAGGAGCGGGAGTAGATACGCAGTATTTT
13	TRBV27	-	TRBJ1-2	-	CASSRLANYGYTF	TGTGCCAGCAGCCGCCTAGCTAACTATGGCTACACCTTC
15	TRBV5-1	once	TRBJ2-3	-	CASSLSGPSTDTQYF	TGCGCCAGCAGCTTGAGTGGCCCTAGCACAGATACGCAGTATTTT
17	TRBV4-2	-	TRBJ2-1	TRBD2	CASSQEGLAGAPDEQFF	TGTGCCAGCAGCCAAGAGGGACTAGCGGGAGCTCCCGATGAGCAGTTCTTC
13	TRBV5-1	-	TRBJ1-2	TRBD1	CASSFDRGRGYTF	TGCGCCAGCAGCTTTGACAGGGGACGTGGCTACACCTTC
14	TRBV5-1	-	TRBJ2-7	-	CASSWGDSPYEQYF	TGCGCCAGCAGCTGGGGGGACAGCCCCTACGAGCAGTACTTC
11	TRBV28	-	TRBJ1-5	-	CASSFSQPQHF	TGTGCCAGCAGTTTCTCTCAGCCCCAGCATTTT
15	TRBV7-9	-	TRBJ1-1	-	CASTKGGEMNTEAFF	TGTGCCAGCACCAAAGGGGGAGAAATGAACACTGAAGCTTTCTTT
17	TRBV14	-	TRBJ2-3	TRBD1	CASSQTGEDLGTDTQYF	TGTGCCAGCAGCCAGACAGGGGAGGATTTGGGCACAGATACGCAGTATTTT
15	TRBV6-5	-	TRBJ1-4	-	CASSYSQRGGEKLFF	TGTGCCAGCAGTTACTCGCAAAGGGGAGGGGAAAAACTGTTTTTT